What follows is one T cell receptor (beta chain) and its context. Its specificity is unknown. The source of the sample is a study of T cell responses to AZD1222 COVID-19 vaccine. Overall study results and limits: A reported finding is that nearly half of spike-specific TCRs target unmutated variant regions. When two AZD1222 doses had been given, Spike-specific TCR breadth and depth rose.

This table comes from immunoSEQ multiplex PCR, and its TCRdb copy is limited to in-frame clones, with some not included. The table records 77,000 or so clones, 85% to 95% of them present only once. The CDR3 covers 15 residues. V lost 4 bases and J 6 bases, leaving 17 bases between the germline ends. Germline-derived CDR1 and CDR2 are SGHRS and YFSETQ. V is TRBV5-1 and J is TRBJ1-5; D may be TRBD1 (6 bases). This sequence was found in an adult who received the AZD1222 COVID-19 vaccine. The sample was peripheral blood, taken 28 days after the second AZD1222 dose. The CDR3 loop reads CASSPGDRSTQPQHF. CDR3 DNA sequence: TGCGCCAGCAGCCCAGGGGACCGTTCCACTCAGCCCCAGCATTTT. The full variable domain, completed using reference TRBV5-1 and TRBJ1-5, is KAGVTQTPRYLIKTRGQQVTLSCSPISGHRSVSWYQQTPGQGLQFLFEYFSETQRNKGNFPGRFSGRQFSNSRSEMNVSTLELGDSALYLCASSPGDRSTQPQHFGDGTRLSIL.